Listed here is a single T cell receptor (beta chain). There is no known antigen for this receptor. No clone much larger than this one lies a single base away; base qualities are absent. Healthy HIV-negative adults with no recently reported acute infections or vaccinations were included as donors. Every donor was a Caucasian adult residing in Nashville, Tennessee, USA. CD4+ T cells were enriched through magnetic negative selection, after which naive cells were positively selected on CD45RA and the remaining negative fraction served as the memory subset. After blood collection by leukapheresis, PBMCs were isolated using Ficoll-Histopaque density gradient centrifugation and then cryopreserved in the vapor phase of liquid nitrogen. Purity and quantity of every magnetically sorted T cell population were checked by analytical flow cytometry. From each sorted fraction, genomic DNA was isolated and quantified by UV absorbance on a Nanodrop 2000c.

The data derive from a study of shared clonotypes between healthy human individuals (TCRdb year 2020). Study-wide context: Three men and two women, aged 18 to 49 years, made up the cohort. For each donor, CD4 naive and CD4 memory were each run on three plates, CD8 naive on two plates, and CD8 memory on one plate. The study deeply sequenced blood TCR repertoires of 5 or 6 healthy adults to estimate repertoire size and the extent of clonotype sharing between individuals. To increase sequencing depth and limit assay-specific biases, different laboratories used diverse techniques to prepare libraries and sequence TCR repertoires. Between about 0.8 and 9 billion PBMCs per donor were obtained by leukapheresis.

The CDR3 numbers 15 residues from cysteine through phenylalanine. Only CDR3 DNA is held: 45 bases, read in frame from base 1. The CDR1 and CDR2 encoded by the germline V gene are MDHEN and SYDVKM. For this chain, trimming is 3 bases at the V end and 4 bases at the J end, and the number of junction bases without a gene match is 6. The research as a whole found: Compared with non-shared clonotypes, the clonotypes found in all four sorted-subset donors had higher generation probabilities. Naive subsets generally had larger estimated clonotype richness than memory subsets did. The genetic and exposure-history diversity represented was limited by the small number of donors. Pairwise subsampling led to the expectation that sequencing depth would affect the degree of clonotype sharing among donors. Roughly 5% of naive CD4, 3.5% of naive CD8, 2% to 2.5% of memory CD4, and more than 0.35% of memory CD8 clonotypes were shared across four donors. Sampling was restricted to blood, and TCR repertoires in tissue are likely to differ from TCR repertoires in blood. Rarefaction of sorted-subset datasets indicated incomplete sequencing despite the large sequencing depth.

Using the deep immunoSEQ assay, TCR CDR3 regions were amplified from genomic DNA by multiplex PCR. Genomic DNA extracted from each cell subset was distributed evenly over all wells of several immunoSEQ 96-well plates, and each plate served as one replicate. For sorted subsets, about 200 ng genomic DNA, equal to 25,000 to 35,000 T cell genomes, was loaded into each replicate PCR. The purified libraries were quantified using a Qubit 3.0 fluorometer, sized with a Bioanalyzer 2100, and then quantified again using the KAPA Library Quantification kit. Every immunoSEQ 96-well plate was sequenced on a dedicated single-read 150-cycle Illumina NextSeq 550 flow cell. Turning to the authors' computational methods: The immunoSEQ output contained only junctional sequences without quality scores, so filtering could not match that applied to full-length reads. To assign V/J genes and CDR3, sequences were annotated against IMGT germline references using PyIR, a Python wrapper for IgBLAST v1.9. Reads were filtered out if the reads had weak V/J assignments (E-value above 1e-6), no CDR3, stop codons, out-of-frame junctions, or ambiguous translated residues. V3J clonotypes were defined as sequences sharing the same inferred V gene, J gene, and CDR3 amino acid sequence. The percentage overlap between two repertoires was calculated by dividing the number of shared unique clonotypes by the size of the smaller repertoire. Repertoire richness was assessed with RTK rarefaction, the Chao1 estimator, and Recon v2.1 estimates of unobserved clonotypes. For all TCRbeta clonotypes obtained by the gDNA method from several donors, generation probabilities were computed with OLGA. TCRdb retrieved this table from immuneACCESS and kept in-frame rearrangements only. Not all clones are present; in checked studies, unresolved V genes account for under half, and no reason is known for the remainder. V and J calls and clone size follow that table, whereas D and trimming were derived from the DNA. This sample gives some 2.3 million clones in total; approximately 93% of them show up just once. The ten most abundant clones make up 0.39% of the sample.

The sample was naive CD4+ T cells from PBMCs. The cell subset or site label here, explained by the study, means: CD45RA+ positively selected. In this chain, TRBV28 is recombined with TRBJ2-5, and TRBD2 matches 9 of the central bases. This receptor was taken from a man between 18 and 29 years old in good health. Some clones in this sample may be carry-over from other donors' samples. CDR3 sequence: CASSFRGRAIETQYF. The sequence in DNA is TGTGCCAGCAGTTTTCGCGGGAGGGCCATAGAGACCCAGTACTTC.